This TCR beta chain was sequenced during a study of cytomegalovirus exposure and HLA in healthy donors (TCRdb year 2017). As for the study more broadly: According to a later analysis, the 120 validation repertoires were produced on the same platform as the 700 or so repertoires of the first cohort. The study aimed to test whether signatures of past pathogen exposure could be identified by cataloging public T cell receptors. Along with the approximately 620-subject first cohort, a separate validation cohort of roughly 110 different subjects was used. To predict cytomegalovirus infection status, the study combined high-throughput TCR immunosequencing, statistical association of individual TCRs with disease status, and machine learning.

To note about this clone: What this receptor recognizes is not known. No base quality information exists; no much larger clone differs at one position.

The donors were included in the validation cohort of approximately 120 subjects, a group kept apart from the roughly 610-subject first cohort. For CDR1 and CDR2, the germline V gene (reference sequence) lists MNHNY and SVGAGI. The CDR3, cysteine through phenylalanine, is 13 amino acids long. The CDR3 DNA has 39 bases and is translated from base 1. V and J lose 6 bases and 1 base, and a span of 9 bases separates them. General findings and caveats noted by the study authors: While some public TCRs were present in many individuals, most TCR sequences turned up only very rarely across donors. A later analysis found that TCRs clustered in the first cohort also tended to co-occur in the 110 or so validation repertoires, with 90% to 95% of cluster scores above 0. Cytomegalovirus status was reported to be diagnosed by the classifier with high specificity and sensitivity in both the original and validation cohorts. The authors suggested that the approach could potentially be extended to other disease states and immunological phenotypes. The study listed 170 or so TCR beta chains as associated with cytomegalovirus. Three of the identified cytomegalovirus-associated TCR beta chains were confirmed in vitro to be specific for cytomegalovirus antigens. A later analysis lacked HLA typing for the validation cohort, so it scored co-occurrence in that cohort across all 120 repertoires.

The library was prepared using the immunoSEQ multiplex PCR assay. As for the original processing: A statistical classification framework was built for diagnosing cytomegalovirus status from the catalog of TCR beta chain sequences. Not all clones reach the TCRdb copy of this immuneACCESS table, which keeps in-frame sequences only. Checked studies attribute under half of the gap to unresolved V genes and leave the rest unexplained. V, J and clone size derive from that table, while D and trimming were established from the DNA sequence. The sample table contains 250,000 to 400,000 clones; only one count was recorded for 88% of them. The ten largest make up roughly 0.88% of the sample.

Sequences were obtained from PBMCs. The sequence joins TRBV6-6 to TRBJ1-1, with an unclear D gene assignment. The TCR sequence derives from a young man in good health and CMV-seronegative. The bases are TGTGCCAGCAGCCGTAAGAGGAACACTGAAGCTTTCTTT. It encodes CASSRKRNTEAFF.